The 30 T cell receptor beta chains presented below share a single source sample, sequenced in a study of shared clonotypes between healthy human individuals. Measured with immunoSEQ multiplex PCR; TCRdb has only the in-frame clones, and not every one. The sample lists about 600,000 clones, roughly 97% occurring once. Sequencing was performed on naive CD4+ T cells sorted from blood. Subset: CD45RA+ positively selected. These receptors originate from a woman aged 30 to 39 in good health.

The chain has TRBV5-1 and TRBJ2-5; TRBD1 matches at 7 bases. Trimming at V came to 4 bases and at J to 2 bases, leaving 5 bases not matched to a gene. This CDR3 region has 14 residues. Germline V gene lookup returns CDR1 SGHRS and CDR2 YFSETQ. The CDR3 DNA follows: TGCGCCAGCAGCACCGGGACAGAACAAGAGACCCAGTACTTC. Translated: CASSTGTEQETQYF.

The chain uses TRBV28 and TRBJ2-3; 12 positions agree with TRBD2. J lost 2 bases, V lost 4 bases, and 7 bases had no gene match. Per the germline V gene, CDR1 is MDHEN and CDR2 is SYDVKM. The length of the CDR3 is 17 residues. Here the CDR3 DNA reads TGTGCCAGCAGTTGGGAGACTAGCGGGAGCGTCACAGATACGCAGTATTTT. This codes for CASSWETSGSVTDTQYF.

This chain joins TRBV6-5 and TRBJ1-1, with unresolved D. CDR1 and CDR2 (germline): MNHEY, SVGAGI. V lost 0 bases to trimming and J lost 2 bases, with 7 bases between them. The CDR3 length is 14 residues. CDR3 coding DNA: TGTGCCAGCAGTTACTCGTATTATAACACTGAAGCTTTCTTT. This sequence encodes CASSYSYYNTEAFF.

J is TRBJ2-7 and V is TRBV7-2, with 9 nucleotides matching TRBD2. Germline V gene data show CDR1 as SGHTA and CDR2 as FQGNSA. V gave up 5 bases and J gave up 2 bases; unmatched junction bases: 10. The CDR3 consists of 16 residues. The CDR3 loop is CASSRLPSGVTYEQYF. The DNA for the CDR3 is TGTGCCAGCAGCCGACTCCCTAGCGGGGTAACCTACGAGCAGTACTTC. Supplemented by reference TRBV7-2 and TRBJ2-7, the full variable domain reads GAGVSQSPSNKVTEKGKDVELRCDPISGHTALYWYRQSLGQGLEFLIYFQGNSAPDKSGLPSDRFSAERTGGSVSTLTIQRTQQEDSAVYLCASSRLPSGVTYEQYFGPGTRLTVT.

This chain links TRBV5-1 with TRBJ1-1; TRBD1 aligns across 10 bases. In germline, CDR1 is SGHRS, CDR2 YFSETQ. V lost 4 bases and J lost 7; bases outside the gene matches: 7. The length of the CDR3 is 14 residues. CDR3 sequence: CASSHGQGEIEAFF. The CDR3 DNA sequence: TGCGCCAGCAGCCACGGACAGGGGGAAATTGAAGCTTTCTTT. Full variable domain (missing parts from reference TRBV5-1 and TRBJ1-1): KAGVTQTPRYLIKTRGQQVTLSCSPISGHRSVSWYQQTPGQGLQFLFEYFSETQRNKGNFPGRFSGRQFSNSRSEMNVSTLELGDSALYLCASSHGQGEIEAFFGQGTRLTVV.

This rearrangement joins TRBV2 to TRBJ2-2; D ambiguous. The germline V gene has CDR1 SNHLY and CDR2 FYNNEI. Trimming shortened V by 4 bases and J by 0 bases, and 12 bases separated the two germline ends. The CDR3 runs 16 residues. CDR3 sequence (DNA): TGTGCCAGCAGTGTGGAGATCCCTGCGAACACCGGGGAGCTGTTTTTT. Translated, it gives CASSVEIPANTGELFF.

V and J are TRBV10-1 and TRBJ2-5; no firm D call. This CDR3 has 13 amino acids. CDR1 is WNHNN, CDR2 SYGVQD, per germline (reference sequence). V lost 7 bases and J 5 bases, leaving 14 bases between the germline ends. The CDR3 DNA follows: TGCGCCAGCAACCCGTTCTGGTGGGAGACCCAGTACTTC. The encoded protein is CASNPFWWETQYF.

The rearrangement links TRBV7-8 to TRBJ2-1; D may be TRBD2 (5 bases). The V gene lost 8 bases and the J gene lost 5 bases, with 19 bases spanning the gap. The CDR3 has 15 residues. CDR1 and CDR2 (germline): SGHVS, FQNEAQ. The CDR3 region is CASAQRRVRNNEQFF. CDR3 nucleotides: TGTGCCAGCGCCCAAAGGCGGGTTAGAAACAATGAGCAGTTCTTC.

This rearrangement joins TRBV10-3 to TRBJ2-5; 7 nucleotides match TRBD1. The end of the DNA fits TRBJ2-7 better, so the J call may be wrong. Germline lookup yields CDR1 ENHRY and CDR2 SYGVKD. The CDR3 is 14 amino acids. This chain's CDR3 is CAISGQVPSYEQYF. The DNA of the CDR3 is TGTGCCATCAGCGGACAGGTTCCCTCCTACGAGCAGTACTTC.

The chain has TRBV2 and TRBJ1-2, with 8 bases aligning to TRBD1. Germline V gene lookup returns CDR1 SNHLY and CDR2 FYNNEI. This CDR3 is 15 amino acids long. V lost 5 bases to trimming and J lost 4 bases; unmatched junction nucleotides: 9. CDR3 bases: TGTGCCAGCAGTAATACAGGGGGAAGTCGCTATGGCTACACCTTC. Its protein product is CASSNTGGSRYGYTF.

The chain combines TRBV28 with TRBJ1-1; no firm D call. Trimming took off 4 bases at V and 1 base at J, with 16 bases between the two ends. The CDR3 contains 16 residues. Germline values: CDR1 MDHEN, CDR2 SYDVKM. In nucleotides, the CDR3 is TGTGCCAGCAGTTCGCCGGGTAACAAGCCGAACACTGAAGCTTTCTTT. Amino acids: CASSSPGNKPNTEAFF.

The V gene is TRBV5-1, the J gene TRBJ1-4; 9 bases match TRBD1. Trimming removed 0 bases from V and 8 bases from J; junction bases left unmatched: 11. Germline V gene lookup returns CDR1 SGHRS and CDR2 YFSETQ. This CDR3 has 17 amino acids. CDR3: CASSLEALGQGFEKLFF. In nucleotides, the CDR3 is TGCGCCAGCAGCTTGGAGGCGTTGGGACAGGGTTTCGAAAAACTGTTTTTT.

The chain combines TRBV4-1 with TRBJ1-2; D gene unclear. V lost 1 base and J 4 bases, leaving 7 bases between the germline ends. Per germline, CDR1 MGHRA and CDR2 YSYEKL. This CDR3 has 13 amino acids. The CDR3 loop reads CASSQVALYGYTF. The DNA for the CDR3 is TGCGCCAGCAGCCAAGTGGCCCTCTATGGCTACACCTTC.

This sequence joins TRBV19 and TRBJ1-1, with D hard to call. From germline, CDR1 is LNHDA and CDR2 SQIVND (reference sequence). Trimming left V 3 bases short and J 0 bases short, with 8 bases between. The CDR3 sequence is 14 residues long. Here the CDR3 reads CASSIPRMNTEAFF. CDR3 nucleotide sequence: TGTGCCAGTAGTATCCCCAGGATGAACACTGAAGCTTTCTTT.

Details on this clone: The sample contains more than one DNA sequence encoding this CDR3. This chain joins TRBV7-8 and TRBJ1-5, with TRBD1 as a possible D gene (5 bases). This CDR3 spans 15 amino acids. Germline V gene data show CDR1 as SGHVS and CDR2 as FQNEAQ. V lost 0 bases and J 2 bases, leaving 8 bases between the germline ends. Written as DNA, the CDR3 is TGTGCCAGCAGCTTAGCCAGGGTGGGCAATCAGCCCCAGCATTTT. It encodes CASSLARVGNQPQHF.

The chain employs TRBV9 and TRBJ2-7; D ambiguous. The CDR3 runs to 14 residues. Germline CDR1 is SGDLS and CDR2 is YYNGEE. V was pared by 0 bases and J by 1 base, with 8 bases between. The CDR3 is CASSVDGQSYEQYF. DNA of the CDR3: TGTGCCAGCAGCGTAGACGGCCAATCCTACGAGCAGTACTTC.

V and J are TRBV30 and TRBJ2-5; no clear D gene. This CDR3 comprises 11 residues. V was trimmed by 4 bases and J by 4 bases, leaving 7 bases between them. From germline, CDR1 is GTSNPN and CDR2 SVGIG (reference sequence). The CDR3 nucleotides read TGTGCCTGGACCCGAGGAGAGACCCAGTACTTC. Translated: CAWTRGETQYF. Full variable domain (rest looked up from reference TRBV30 and TRBJ2-5): SQTIHQWPATLVQPVGSPLSLECTVEGTSNPNLYWYRQAAGRGLQLLFYSVGIGQISSEVPQNLSASRPQDRQFILSSKKLLLSDSGFYLCAWTRGETQYFGPGTRLLVL.

The rearrangement links TRBV19 to TRBJ1-6, with unresolved D. The CDR3 length is 13 residues. Germline V CDR1 and CDR2: LNHDA, SQIVND (reference sequence). V lost 6 bases and J lost 7, with 10 bases in between. CDR3 in amino acids: CASSASRNSPLHF. In DNA form, the CDR3 reads TGTGCCAGTAGCGCGTCCCGGAATTCACCCCTCCACTTT. The whole variable domain, filled in from reference TRBV19 and TRBJ1-6, reads DGGITQSPKYLFRKEGQNVTLSCEQNLNHDAMYWYRQDPGQGLRLIYYSQIVNDFQKGDIAEGYSVSREKKESFPLTVTSAQKNPTAFYLCASSASRNSPLHFGNGTRLTVT.

The chain is built from TRBV28 and TRBJ1-1, with 11 bases fitting TRBD1. This CDR3 region has 14 residues. CDR1 is MDHEN, CDR2 SYDVKM, per germline. V lost 5 bases to trimming and J lost 7 bases; unmatched junction nucleotides: 6. This chain's CDR3 is CASSLGQGAGEAFF. The CDR3 region has the DNA TGTGCCAGCAGTCTCGGACAGGGGGCGGGTGAAGCTTTCTTT.

J is TRBJ2-7 and V is TRBV30, with D perhaps matching TRBD2 (6 bases). Per the germline V gene, CDR1 is GTSNPN and CDR2 is SVGIG (reference sequence). CDR3 length: 14 amino acids. Trimming left V 5 bases short and J 7 bases short, with 21 bases between. The CDR3 region has the DNA TGTGCCTGGTTCAGGACTAATCAAGGTGGAGAGCAGTACTTC. Encoded protein: CAWFRTNQGGEQYF.

This chain links TRBV7-9 with TRBJ2-1; 7 bases are shared with TRBD1. The CDR3 spans 16 residues. Trimming cost V 4 bases and J 4 bases; bases outside gene matches: 10. From germline, CDR1 is SEHNR and CDR2 FQNEAQ (reference sequence). The CDR3 loop reads CASSSGPGQSYNEQFF. The DNA for the CDR3 is TGTGCCAGCAGCTCAGGACCGGGACAGAGTTACAATGAGCAGTTCTTC.

V usage is TRBV15 and J usage is TRBJ1-4; D might be TRBD1 (5 bases). In germline, CDR1 is LNHNV, CDR2 YYDKDF (reference sequence). There are 14 residues in the CDR3. V lost 9 bases and J lost 8, with 19 bases in between. CDR3 in DNA: TGTGCCACACGAAGGGGTGGGGAATGGGAAAAACTGTTTTTT. This gives the protein CATRRGGEWEKLFF.

The chain couples TRBV10-3 to TRBJ1-2; D remains ambiguous. The ends were cut back, 7 bases at V and 5 bases at J, with 23 bases in the middle. CDR3 length equals 16 residues. Germline CDR1 and CDR2: ENHRY and SYGVKD. CDR3 nucleotides: TGTGCCATCAAGAGGACCGGTACGGAGGGCTCATATGGCTACACCTTC. Its protein product is CAIKRTGTEGSYGYTF.

The V gene is TRBV28, the J gene TRBJ2-7, with 8 nucleotides matching TRBD2. V lost 6 bases, J lost 0 bases, and 10 bases stayed unmatched. CDR1 is MDHEN, CDR2 SYDVKM, per germline. The length of the CDR3 is 16 residues. DNA for the CDR3: TGTGCCAGCAGCCCCGGGGGAGCGGGAGACTCCTACGAGCAGTACTTC. Its translation is CASSPGGAGDSYEQYF.

The genes are TRBV6-6 and TRBJ2-3; D perhaps matches TRBD2 (6 bases). This CDR3 has 13 amino acids. Trimming pared 7 bases from V and 2 bases from J, leaving 10 bases between. Per the germline V gene, CDR1 is MNHNY and CDR2 is SVGAGI (reference sequence). CDR3 DNA sequence: TGTGCCAGCACCTTAGCGGACACAGATACGCAGTATTTT. It codes for CASTLADTDTQYF.

On this clone: The same CDR3 is also encoded by other DNA sequences in this sample. The chain couples TRBV7-9 to TRBJ2-5; D may be TRBD1 (5 bases). The germline V gene has CDR1 SEHNR and CDR2 FQNEAQ (reference sequence). Trimming stripped 0 bases from V and 5 bases from J, with 10 bases between. The CDR3 runs 14 residues. CDR3 nucleotides: TGTGCCAGCAGCTTAGCGTCAGGGCGGGAGACCCAGTACTTC. Protein: CASSLASGRETQYF.

The chain employs TRBV2 and TRBJ2-2; 8 bases are shared with TRBD2. Germline-derived CDR1 and CDR2 are SNHLY and FYNNEI. This CDR3 comprises 15 residues. Trimming removed 11 bases from V and 5 bases from J; junction bases left unmatched: 13. The CDR3 sequence is CAATTGTSRTGELFF. Here the CDR3 DNA reads TGTGCCGCGACCACCGGGACTAGTAGGACCGGGGAGCTGTTTTTT.

This chain's CDR3 is CASSQEFGGRGSNSPLHF. The DNA of the CDR3 is TGTGCCAGCAGCCAGGAATTCGGAGGGAGGGGGTCGAATTCACCCCTCCACTTT. The chain is built from TRBV7-9 and TRBJ1-6, with a possible D match to TRBD1 (6 bases). CDR3 size: 18 residues. Germline V lookup: CDR1 SEHNR, CDR2 FQNEAQ (reference sequence). Trimming pared 5 bases from V and 7 bases from J, leaving 24 bases between.

This chain connects TRBV4-2 to TRBJ2-1; D remains unclear. CDR1 is LGHNA, CDR2 YNFKEQ, per germline. The V and J ends lost 1 base and 8 bases respectively, with 6 bases between them. The CDR3 covers 12 residues. Here the CDR3 reads CASSQGPDEQFF. CDR3 DNA sequence: TGTGCCAGCAGCCAAGGGCCCGATGAGCAGTTCTTC.

The CDR3 region is CASSLEQLTLQPQHF. CDR3 bases: TGTGCCAGCAGTTTAGAACAACTAACCTTGCAGCCCCAGCATTTT. The V gene is TRBV28, the J gene TRBJ1-5; D call uncertain. The CDR3 runs 15 residues. The germline V gene has CDR1 MDHEN and CDR2 SYDVKM. The V gene lost 2 bases and the J gene lost 7 bases, with 15 bases spanning the gap.